This T cell receptor (beta chain) was retrieved from a study of shared clonotypes between healthy human individuals. The study's findings and limits: Genetic and exposure-history diversity was limited by the small donor number.

Generated by immunoSEQ multiplex PCR, the TCRdb table keeps only in-frame clones and is missing some. The sample holds 550,000 to 750,000 clones, around 92% seen once. About this clone: The antigen remains undetermined.

Germline lookup yields CDR1 SNHLY and CDR2 FYNNEI. The CDR3 runs 12 residues. The ends were cut back, 8 bases at V and 8 bases at J, with 13 bases in the middle. In the naive CD8 group, cells lacked CD45RO and were positively selected for CCR7, so terminally differentiated effector memory CD45RA+ cells were left out. V and J are TRBV2 and TRBJ2-1; D gene ambiguous. Source material: naive CD8+ T cells sorted from blood. The TCR originated in a man younger than 40 in good health. The DNA for the CDR3 is TGTGCCAGCTTTAGACTTGTTGATGAGCAGTTCTTC. It codes for CASFRLVDEQFF.